This T cell receptor (beta chain) was found in a study of OX40 agonist ivuxolimab in advanced cancers. Study-level background: Earlier anti-PD-1, anti-PD-L1 or anti-CTLA-4 therapy was permitted; 30% to 50% had received some.

The study, taken as a whole, reports: Patients who responded partially at 0.1-3.0 mg/kg showed clonal expansion ranking among the lowest. CD8+ T cells showed, on average, more clonal expansion than CD4+ cells.

The germline V gene has CDR1 MNHEY and CDR2 SVGAGI. V lost 0 bases and J lost 3, with 14 bases in between. This CDR3 is built from 16 residues. The data were produced by immunoSEQ multiplex PCR, yet TCRdb's version contains in-frame clones alone and is incomplete. The profile shows about 58,000 clones, around four fifths of them singletons. This clone was detected only a few times. Its antigen is currently unknown. Blood sampling was done at baseline, cycle 4 day 1, and cycle 7 day 1. The sample consisted of CD4+ or CD8+ T cells sorted from blood, taken in a trial of the OX40 agonist ivuxolimab. This chain uses TRBV6-5 with TRBJ1-1; D might be TRBD1 (5 bases). The TCR was taken from an adult with an advanced solid tumor such as melanoma, head and neck, liver or kidney cancer. CDR3 amino acids: CASSYSIAGGDTEAFF. The CDR3 DNA follows: TGTGCCAGCAGTTACTCGATCGCGGGGGGGGACACTGAAGCTTTCTTT.